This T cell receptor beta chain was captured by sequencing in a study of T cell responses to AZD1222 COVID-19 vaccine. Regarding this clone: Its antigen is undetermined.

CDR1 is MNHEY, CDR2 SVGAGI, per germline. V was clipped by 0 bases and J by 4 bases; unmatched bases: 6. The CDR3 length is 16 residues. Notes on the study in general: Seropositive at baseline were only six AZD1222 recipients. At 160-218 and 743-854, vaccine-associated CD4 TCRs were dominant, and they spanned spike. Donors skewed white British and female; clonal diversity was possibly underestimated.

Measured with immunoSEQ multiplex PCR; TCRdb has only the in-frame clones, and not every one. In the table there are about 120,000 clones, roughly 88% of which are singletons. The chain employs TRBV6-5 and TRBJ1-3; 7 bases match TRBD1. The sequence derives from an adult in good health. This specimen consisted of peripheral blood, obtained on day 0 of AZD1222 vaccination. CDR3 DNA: TGTGCCAGCAGTTACTCTTCAACAGGGGAAGGAAACACCATATATTTT. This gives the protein CASSYSSTGEGNTIYF.